The clone carrying this T cell receptor beta chain was seen repeatedly, ten times or more. The record originates from a study of early T cells in non-severe SARS-CoV-2 infection. The CDR3 has 15 residues. The V end was cut by 4 bases, the J end by 0 bases, with 14 bases between. The V gene's germline CDR1 is SGHRS and CDR2 YFSETQ. The TCR library protocol was used to attach unique molecular identifiers. These identifiers were attached to individual cDNA molecules. One entry per CDR3 protein results from TCRdb running MiXCR on the 5' RACE reads. The sample has around 61,000 distinct CDR3 sequences, roughly 10% seen once.

The chain has TRBV5-1 and TRBJ2-7; D remains ambiguous. This receptor was identified in an adult who was a healthcare worker with PCR-confirmed SARS-CoV-2 infection or an uninfected control (not recorded which). What was sequenced was whole blood. CDR3 nucleotide sequence: TGCGCCAGCAGCATAGCAAGCGAGGCCTCCTACGAGCAGTACTTC. As protein: CASSIASEASYEQYF.